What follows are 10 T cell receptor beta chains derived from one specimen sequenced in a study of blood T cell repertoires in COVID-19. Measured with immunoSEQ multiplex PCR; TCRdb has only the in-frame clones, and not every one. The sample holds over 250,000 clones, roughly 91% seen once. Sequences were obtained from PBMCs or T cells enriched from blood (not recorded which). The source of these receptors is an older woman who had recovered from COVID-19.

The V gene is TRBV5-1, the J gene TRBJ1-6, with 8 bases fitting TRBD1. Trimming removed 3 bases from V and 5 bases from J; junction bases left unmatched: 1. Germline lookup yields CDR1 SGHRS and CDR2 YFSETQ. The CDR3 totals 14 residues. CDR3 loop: CASSSGQDNSPLHF. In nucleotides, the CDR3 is TGCGCCAGCAGCTCGGGACAGGATAATTCACCCCTCCACTTT.

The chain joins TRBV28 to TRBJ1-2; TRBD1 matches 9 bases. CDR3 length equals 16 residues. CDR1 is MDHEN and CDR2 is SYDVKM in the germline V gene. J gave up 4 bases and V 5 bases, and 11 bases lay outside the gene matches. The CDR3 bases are TGTGCCAGCAGTACACAATCCGGGACAGGGTTCTATGGCTACACCTTC. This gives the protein CASSTQSGTGFYGYTF.

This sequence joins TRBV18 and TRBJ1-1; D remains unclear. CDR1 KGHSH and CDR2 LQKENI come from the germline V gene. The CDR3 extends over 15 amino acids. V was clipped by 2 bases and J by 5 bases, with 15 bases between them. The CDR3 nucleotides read TGTGCCAGCTCACCAGTTGTGATCAGACAAACTGAAGCTTTCTTT. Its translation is CASSPVVIRQTEAFF.

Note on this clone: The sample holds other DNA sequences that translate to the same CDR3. The CDR3 nucleotides are TGCGCCAGCAGCCCGACAGGCGCCTACGAGCAGTACTTC. It yields the protein CASSPTGAYEQYF. This chain links TRBV5-1 with TRBJ2-7; maybe TRBD1 (6 bases). The V end was cut by 4 bases, the J end by 2 bases, with 10 bases between. The CDR3 has 13 amino acids. Germline V CDR1 and CDR2: SGHRS, YFSETQ.

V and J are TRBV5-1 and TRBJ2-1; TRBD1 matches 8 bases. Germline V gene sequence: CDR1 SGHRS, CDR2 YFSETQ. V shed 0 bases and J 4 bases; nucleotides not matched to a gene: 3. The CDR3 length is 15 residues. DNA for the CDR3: TGCGCCAGCAGCTTGGCCGGGACAGGTTACAATGAGCAGTTCTTC. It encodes CASSLAGTGYNEQFF.

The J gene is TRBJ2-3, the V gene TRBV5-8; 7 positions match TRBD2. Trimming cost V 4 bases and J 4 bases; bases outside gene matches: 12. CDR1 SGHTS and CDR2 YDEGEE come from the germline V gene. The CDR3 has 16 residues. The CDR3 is CASSQLVGRGPDTQYF. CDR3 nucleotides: TGTGCCAGCAGCCAATTGGTGGGGAGGGGCCCAGATACGCAGTATTTT.

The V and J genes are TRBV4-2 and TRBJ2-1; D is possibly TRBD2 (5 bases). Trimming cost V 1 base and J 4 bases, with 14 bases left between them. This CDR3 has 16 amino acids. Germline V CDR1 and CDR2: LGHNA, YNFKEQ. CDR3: CASSQVRESLYNEQFF. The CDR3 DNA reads TGTGCCAGCAGCCAAGTTCGGGAATCACTTTACAATGAGCAGTTCTTC.

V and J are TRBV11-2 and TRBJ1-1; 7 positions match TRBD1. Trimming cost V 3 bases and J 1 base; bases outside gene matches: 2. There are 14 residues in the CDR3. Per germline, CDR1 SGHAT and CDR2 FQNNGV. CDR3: CASSFTGANTEAFF. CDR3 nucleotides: TGTGCCAGCAGCTTTACAGGGGCGAACACTGAAGCTTTCTTT. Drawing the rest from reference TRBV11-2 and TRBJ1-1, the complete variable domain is EAGVAQSPRYKIIEKRQSVAFWCNPISGHATLYWYQQILGQGPKLLIQFQNNGVVDDSQLPKDRFSAERLKGVDSTLKIQPAKLEDSAVYLCASSFTGANTEAFFGQGTRLTVV.

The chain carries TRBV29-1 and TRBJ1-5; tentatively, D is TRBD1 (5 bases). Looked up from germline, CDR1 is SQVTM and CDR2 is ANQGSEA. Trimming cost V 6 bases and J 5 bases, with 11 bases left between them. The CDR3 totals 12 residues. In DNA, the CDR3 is TGCAGCGTGGGGGGTGGCGATCAGCCCCAGCATTTT. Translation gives CSVGGGDQPQHF.

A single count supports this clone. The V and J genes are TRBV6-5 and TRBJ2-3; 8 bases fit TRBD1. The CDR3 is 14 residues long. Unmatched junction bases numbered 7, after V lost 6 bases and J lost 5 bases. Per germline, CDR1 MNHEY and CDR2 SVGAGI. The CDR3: CASSHPDRGDTQYF. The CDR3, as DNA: TGTGCCAGCAGCCACCCCGACAGGGGAGATACGCAGTATTTT.